This T cell receptor beta chain originates from a study of identical twins (dated by TCRdb to the mid-2010s). For context, the study as a whole: To test whether fetal clonotypes persist, the study used deep sequencing on TCR alpha and beta repertoires from monozygotic twins, unrelated adults of various ages, and cord blood. To rule out contamination, replicate twin experiments were performed at different times with different library preparation protocols.

The CDR3 runs 13 residues from the cysteine to the phenylalanine. The kept DNA is CDR3 alone, 39 bases in frame from the first base. The germline V gene specifies SQVTM as CDR1 and ANQGSEA as CDR2. The V and J ends are trimmed by 5 bases and 0 bases, leaving 11 bases between them. Only healthy Caucasian donors were included. The twin cohort comprised three pairs of female monozygotic twins, all aged about 18 to 30 years. Positive isolation kits from Invitrogen were used to isolate the CD4+ and CD8+ T cell populations. The library relied on 5' RACE. TCRdb names Illumina HiSeq 2000 as the instrument used. A universal primer binding site was introduced by template switching, and a unique molecular identifier was present in the final cDNA, enabling accurate counting of TCR cDNA molecules. Specific primers in the conserved constant-segment region were used to synthesize first-strand cDNA for the TCR alpha and beta chains. To control for contamination, every cDNA library was double barcoded, receiving both a SMART-Mk sample barcode and Illumina barcodes. TruSeq adapter sequences along with Illumina sample barcodes were introduced in two successive PCR steps. The Illumina HiSeq platform was used with custom primers to sequence TCR alpha and beta cDNA libraries. In the source study's methods: MiGEC was used to process raw reads and extract unique molecular identifiers, and MiXCR was used to find CDR3 positions. Recombination models were inferred per individual with the repgenHMM and IGoR tools using an EM algorithm. Shared clonotype analysis was performed with the tcR package in R, normalizing sharing by the product of cloneset sizes. To study raw recombination free of thymic and clonal selection effects, out-of-frame nonproductive sequences were analyzed. In-frame beta chains were kept once TCRdb had trimmed the public reads at Q25 with fastp and called clones with MiXCR. Rows matching on CDR3 protein sequence are summarized as one entry with the most common DNA and genes. These V and J calls rely on TCRdb rather than the paper's analysis. The sample has approximately 300,000 distinct CDR3 sequences on record, more than 8% of them singletons. Clones ranked in the top ten supply roughly 7% of the sample.

The table lists this clonotype with many counts. No cognate antigen has been identified for it. No qualities accompany the bases; no much larger clone lies one base away. The research as a whole found: Compared with coincidental sharing between unrelated individuals, an excess of low generation-probability sequences was observed among out-of-frame TCR alpha sequences shared between twins. Invariant T cells such as MAIT and iNKT could partly confound zero-insertion analyses, though diverse VJ usage argued against this for most clonotypes. A weaker excess of twin sharing was found in beta out-of-frame sequences because the signal-to-noise ratio was lowered by fewer shared sequences. Because the same donors could not be followed over many years, conclusions were based on cross-sectional statistical analysis. Fewer insertions were carried by abundant cord blood beta clonotypes, a similar but weaker trend appeared in young adult naive repertoires, and no such trend appeared in memory repertoires. Recombination models systematically underestimated out-of-frame TCR alpha sharing in monozygotic twins but agreed with sharing between unrelated individuals.

The same data also went into a second study, on yellow fever vaccine responses in identical twins. From that second study: According to the authors, in identical twins the way T cells responded to vaccination appeared partly convergent and partly personalized. In identical twins, the study followed T cell clones that responded to the vaccine with precision.

The origin of this receptor is a woman in her late teens or twenties in good health. The chain is assembled from TRBV29-1 and TRBJ2-7; the D gene is unclear. The sequenced sample consisted of CD8+ T cells sorted from blood. For the CDR3, the sequence is CSVFMGSSYEQYF. The DNA is as follows: TGCAGCGTTTTCATGGGCAGCTCCTACGAGCAGTACTTC.